The next 18 T cell receptor beta chains were all read from a single sample in a study of graft-versus-host responses after intestinal transplantation. No antigen has been assigned to these receptors. TCRdb keeps only in-frame clones here, not all; method: immunoSEQ multiplex PCR. This table holds 150,000 or so clones, about 90% found once. Source: unstimulated CD4+ T cells sorted from spleen or lymph node cells, taken before intestinal transplant. The receptor set was obtained from a human donor who received an intestinal transplant.

This chain links TRBV7-9 with TRBJ2-1; no firm D call. Germline V gives CDR1 SEHNR, CDR2 FQNEAQ (reference sequence). V was trimmed by 5 bases and J by 8 bases, leaving 13 bases between them. The length of the CDR3 is 13 residues. Written as DNA, the CDR3 is TGTGCCAGCAGCCTTGTCCCCGTGGATGAGCAGTTCTTC. Amino acids: CASSLVPVDEQFF.

The V gene is TRBV4-1, the J gene TRBJ2-5, with unresolved D. The DNA end is a closer match to TRBJ2-7, so the J assignment may be wrong. In germline, CDR1 is MGHRA, CDR2 YSYEKL. The CDR3 spans 20 residues. The CDR3 bases are TGCGCCAGCAGCCAAGATCCATTTCGTTCATATAGAAAAAGCCCCTACGAGCAGTACTTC. Translating gives CASSQDPFRSYRKSPYEQYF.

The CDR3 protein is CASRGTGTAGNTIYF. CDR3 DNA: TGTGCCAGCAGGGGGACCGGGACAGCTGGAAACACCATATATTTT. The genes are TRBV6-1 and TRBJ1-3; TRBD1 matches at 7 bases. Germline V lookup: CDR1 MNHNS, CDR2 SASEGT. The CDR3 runs to 15 residues. Trimming cost V 6 bases and J 2 bases; bases outside gene matches: 7.

This clone occurred once. The chain links TRBV5-4 to TRBJ2-3, with 11 bases matching TRBD2. Trimming at V came to 3 bases and at J to 2 bases, leaving 5 bases not matched to a gene. This CDR3 contains 16 residues. CDR1 and CDR2 (germline): SGHNT, YYREEE (reference sequence). The DNA of the CDR3 is TGTGCCAGCAGCTCCCCGGGACTAGCGGCCACAGATACGCAGTATTTT. Translation gives CASSSPGLAATDTQYF.

The chain has TRBV6-1 and TRBJ2-5; tentatively, D is TRBD1 (5 bases). This CDR3 has 13 amino acids. Germline V gene sequence: CDR1 MNHNS, CDR2 SASEGT. V was shortened by 1 base and J by 5 bases, with 8 bases between the two germline ends. CDR3 amino acids: CASSEGGWETQYF. The CDR3 region has the DNA TGTGCCAGCAGTGAAGGGGGCTGGGAGACCCAGTACTTC.

The V gene is TRBV29-1, the J gene TRBJ2-1; D may be TRBD1 (6 bases). CDR1 and CDR2 from the germline V gene are SQVTM and ANQGSEA. Trimming left V 0 bases short and J 4 bases short, with 10 bases between. The CDR3 contains 14 residues. The CDR3 region has the DNA TGCAGCGTTGAAGATTGGACAGTTTACAATGAGCAGTTCTTC. Residues: CSVEDWTVYNEQFF.

The chain links TRBV19 to TRBJ2-3; D remains unclear. Germline CDR1 is LNHDA and CDR2 is SQIVND (reference sequence). V was cut by 3 bases and J by 4 bases, with 11 bases left in between. This CDR3 has 14 residues. The CDR3 DNA sequence: TGTGCCAGTAGTATGTCCCAGTTATCAGATACGCAGTATTTT. Its translation: CASSMSQLSDTQYF.

This clone was seen more than once but under ten times. The J gene is TRBJ2-7, the V gene TRBV7-2, with 10 bases lining up with TRBD1. The germline V gene encodes CDR1 SGHTA and CDR2 FQGNSA. V lost 3 bases to trimming and J lost 3 bases; unmatched junction nucleotides: 17. The CDR3 spans 19 residues. The CDR3 sequence: CASSFRTPQTTGGGYEQYF. In DNA, the CDR3 is TGTGCCAGCAGCTTCCGCACCCCCCAGACGACAGGGGGCGGCTACGAGCAGTACTTC. Supplemented by reference TRBV7-2 and TRBJ2-7, the full variable domain reads GAGVSQSPSNKVTEKGKDVELRCDPISGHTALYWYRQSLGQGLEFLIYFQGNSAPDKSGLPSDRFSAERTGGSVSTLTIQRTQQEDSAVYLCASSFRTPQTTGGGYEQYFGPGTRLTVT.

The CDR3 nucleotides read TGTGCCAGCAGAAGGGCCCTCGGGCCCCAGCATTTT. Amino acid sequence: CASRRALGPQHF. The chain employs TRBV28 and TRBJ1-5; D is unresolved. This CDR3 contains 12 residues. Germline CDR1 is MDHEN and CDR2 is SYDVKM. V was trimmed by 6 bases and J by 9 bases, leaving 12 bases between them.

V usage is TRBV7-3 and J usage is TRBJ2-7; maybe TRBD2 (6 bases). This CDR3 has 13 residues. Trimming cost V 5 bases and J 3 bases, with 11 bases left between them. CDR1 is SGHTA and CDR2 is FQGTGA in the germline V gene. CDR3 nucleotides: TGTGCCAGCAGCCAGGGAGGCCACTACGAGCAGTACTTC. It codes for CASSQGGHYEQYF.

About this clone: At one end, the junction sequence differs from germline, possibly due to a read error. Here the CDR3 DNA reads TGTGCCAGCGGCGTAGGGGTCTGGAGTTCCTCTGGAAACACCATATATTTT. Its translation is CASGVGVWSSSGNTIYF. The chain uses TRBV9 and TRBJ1-3; D might be TRBD1 (5 bases). CDR3 length equals 17 residues. The germline V gene has CDR1 SGDLS and CDR2 YYNGEE.

This chain joins TRBV4-3 and TRBJ2-1; 12 nucleotides match TRBD2. The trim removed 0 bases at V and 6 bases at J, leaving 3 bases unmatched. The CDR3 sequence is 16 residues long. Germline-derived CDR1 and CDR2 are LGHNA and YSLEER. CDR3 sequence reads: CASSQDPSGRVNEQFF. The CDR3, as DNA: TGCGCCAGCAGCCAAGACCCTAGCGGGAGGGTCAATGAGCAGTTCTTC.

J is TRBJ1-6 and V is TRBV18; 8 bases fit TRBD1. CDR3 length: 17 residues. V lost 3 bases, J lost 2 bases, and 6 bases stayed unmatched. Germline CDR1 reads KGHSH; CDR2 reads LQKENI. The CDR3 here is CASSPSQGAAYNSPLHF. DNA of the CDR3: TGTGCCAGCTCACCTTCCCAGGGGGCGGCCTATAATTCACCCCTCCACTTT.

This clone was detected once. This chain links TRBV9 with TRBJ2-5, with D perhaps matching TRBD1 (5 bases). The assigned J gene may be wrong: the sequence end matches TRBJ2-7 better. The CDR3 has 15 amino acids. Germline loops: CDR1 SGDLS, CDR2 YYNGEE. CDR3 DNA: TGTGCCAGCAGCCCCCAGGGAAAACATCCCTACGAGCAGTACTTC. It is translated as CASSPQGKHPYEQYF.

This chain connects TRBV7-3 to TRBJ1-2, with 9 positions matching TRBD1. Germline-derived CDR1 and CDR2 are SGHTA and FQGTGA. V was clipped by 4 bases and J by 14 bases; unmatched bases: 5. The CDR3 extends over 11 amino acids. The CDR3 spells CASSSGQGLTF. As DNA, the CDR3 is TGTGCCAGCAGCTCGGGACAGGGTCTGACCTTC.

The chain carries TRBV18 and TRBJ2-7; no firm D call. This CDR3 spans 13 amino acids. Germline CDR1 and CDR2: KGHSH and LQKENI. Trimming pared 3 bases from V and 2 bases from J, leaving 8 bases between. The CDR3 is CASSPPVTYEQYF. The CDR3 nucleotides are TGTGCCAGCTCACCCCCCGTTACCTACGAGCAGTACTTC.

This chain joins TRBV28 and TRBJ2-3; D remains unclear. This CDR3 has 13 amino acids. CDR1 is MDHEN and CDR2 is SYDVKM in the germline V gene. V was cut by 1 base and J by 4 bases, with 6 bases left in between. CDR3 sequence: CASSLSQPDTQYF. DNA of the CDR3: TGTGCCAGCAGTTTATCCCAGCCAGATACGCAGTATTTT. Full variable domain (missing parts from reference TRBV28 and TRBJ2-3): DVKVTQSSRYLVKRTGEKVFLECVQDMDHENMFWYRQDPGLGLRLIYFSYDVKMKEKGDIPEGYSVSREKKERFSLILESASTNQTSMYLCASSLSQPDTQYFGPGTRLTVL.

The chain couples TRBV7-8 to TRBJ2-4; weak D call: TRBD2 (5 bases). This CDR3 comprises 12 residues. Trimming took 1 base from V and 8 from J, leaving 6 bases between them. The germline V gene encodes CDR1 SGHVS and CDR2 FQNEAQ. The CDR3 region is CASSLGGDIQYF. The CDR3 DNA reads as TGTGCCAGCAGCTTAGGGGGAGACATTCAGTACTTC. The full variable domain, rest sourced from reference TRBV7-8 and TRBJ2-4, is GAGVSQSPRYKVAKRGQDVALRCDPISGHVSLFWYQQALGQGPEFLTYFQNEAQLDKSGLPSDRFFAERPEGSVSTLKIQRTQQEDSAVYLCASSLGGDIQYFGAGTRLSVL.